Listed here is a single T cell receptor beta chain. A minimum of 7 million PBMCs was isolated per sample. RNA extraction gave at least 5.5 micrograms of total RNA per sample. For the second PCR, which ran for about 6 to 12 cycles, a sample-barcoded 5' primer and a J-beta primer mix were used. Every single cDNA molecule received a tag from a template-switch adaptor with 12 random nucleotides. All samples yielded 2.5 million or more CDR3-containing paired-end reads. TCRdb re-called the 5' RACE reads through MiXCR, storing one row per CDR3 protein. Here the sample spans about 970,000 distinct CDR3 sequences, roughly 51% being singletons. V gave up 4 bases and J gave up 4 bases, with 15 bases separating them. CDR3 size: 15 residues. CDR1 is SGHRS and CDR2 is YFSETQ in the germline V gene. This entry belongs to a study of blood T cells in healthy people across ages.

This receptor was taken from an older woman in good health. This sequence joins TRBV5-1 and TRBJ2-1, with D possibly being TRBD2 (6 bases). Sequencing input: blood. CDR3 residues: CASSPGVAEYNEQFF. DNA of the CDR3: TGCGCCAGCAGCCCCGGGGTAGCGGAATACAATGAGCAGTTCTTC.